The source of this T cell receptor (beta chain) is a study of blood T cell repertoires in COVID-19. Study background: COVID-19 samples, acute and convalescent, were from the United States, Italy and Spain. PBMCs, B-cell-depleted T cells, or T cells were the source of the cDNA or gDNA that made up the material.

In the authors' methods: The authors estimated nucleated cell counts from reference gene primer amplification. The assay was immunoSEQ multiplex PCR, and TCRdb's table has in-frame clones only and misses some. That table furnishes V, J and clone size, whereas the DNA furnished D and trimming. The table lists 110,000 or so clones, 81% of them singletons. V shed 6 bases and J shed 4 bases, with 12 bases lying between them. The CDR3 loop spans 13 amino acids. CDR1 is ENHRY and CDR2 is SYGVKD in the germline V gene. The sample comprised peripheral blood. The V gene is TRBV10-3, the J gene TRBJ1-1; D perhaps matches TRBD1 (6 bases). The TCR originated in a man aged 45 to 65 with acute or convalescent COVID-19. CDR3 coding DNA: TGTGCCATCAGCCTACAGGGTAGCACTGAAGCTTTCTTT. Its protein is CAISLQGSTEAFF.